Below, 31 T cell receptor beta chains from the same sample are listed, as sequenced in a study of T cells in tuberculosis. After thawing and overnight rest, PBMC were stained with GMM-loaded CD1B tetramer, viability dye and anti-CD3 for sorting. CD1B tetramers were loaded with Rhodococcus equi-derived C32 glucose monomycolate. Sequenced by immunoSEQ multiplex PCR; TCRdb stores in-frame clones only, minus some. The table shows about 58,000 clones, with 88% occurring only once. The sequencing sample was made of CD1b-GMM tetramer-negative cells sorted from PBMCs. The source is an adult woman with latent tuberculosis.

The gene calls are TRBV7-9 and TRBJ2-3; 8 positions match TRBD2. After removal of 7 bases from V and 3 bases from J, the junction contained 12 bases not matched to a gene. The CDR3 consists of 16 residues. Germline values: CDR1 SEHNR, CDR2 FQNEAQ (reference sequence). In DNA form, the CDR3 reads TGTGCCAGCAACCTAAACGGGGGGGAGATAACAGATACGCAGTATTTT. Translating it yields CASNLNGGEITDTQYF.

The chain employs TRBV5-6 and TRBJ1-1, with 7 nucleotides matching TRBD1. Germline lookup yields CDR1 SGHDT and CDR2 YYEEEE. This CDR3 spans 14 amino acids. V was pared by 4 bases and J by 3 bases, with 6 bases of the junction left unmatched. CDR3 region: CASSIGQADTEAFF. CDR3 coding DNA: TGTGCCAGCAGCATAGGACAGGCAGACACTGAAGCTTTCTTT.

This chain joins TRBV6-5 and TRBJ2-6, with TRBD2 as a possible D gene (6 bases). The CDR3 consists of 16 residues. Germline loops: CDR1 MNHEY, CDR2 SVGAGI. Trimming cost V 4 bases and J 1 base, with 11 bases left between them. The CDR3 is CASSFSAGSGANVLTF. The CDR3 bases are TGTGCCAGCAGTTTCTCGGCGGGGTCTGGGGCCAACGTCCTGACTTTC.

CDR3 nucleotide sequence: TGTGCCAGCAGTCGGGGACAGGGGGACAATGAGCAGTTCTTC. Translating it yields CASSRGQGDNEQFF. The V and J genes are TRBV6-5 and TRBJ2-1, with 11 bases aligning to TRBD1. This CDR3 is built from 14 residues. Germline-derived CDR1 and CDR2 are MNHEY and SVGAGI. J lost 5 bases, V lost 5 bases, and 2 bases had no gene match.

V gene TRBV25-1 combines with J gene TRBJ2-1, with 7 bases aligning to TRBD2. V lost 8 bases and J lost 4; bases outside the gene matches: 8. The CDR3 consists of 14 residues. Germline V CDR1 and CDR2: MGHDK, SYGVNS. DNA of the CDR3: TGTGCCAGCCACGGAAGGGACTATTACAATGAGCAGTTCTTC. Protein product: CASHGRDYYNEQFF.

The J gene is TRBJ2-1, the V gene TRBV7-8, with TRBD1 identical over 7 bases. CDR3 length: 13 residues. The ends lost 5 bases at V and 5 bases at J; junction bases unmatched: 3. The germline gives CDR1 SGHVS, CDR2 FQNEAQ. The DNA for the CDR3 is TGTGCCAGCAGCCTAGGGGGCCACAATGAGCAGTTCTTC. Protein sequence: CASSLGGHNEQFF.

This chain joins TRBV28 and TRBJ2-1, with 13 positions matching TRBD2. This CDR3 is built from 18 residues. Trimming cost V 4 bases and J 2 bases; bases outside gene matches: 8. Per germline, CDR1 MDHEN and CDR2 SYDVKM. In nucleotides, the CDR3 is TGTGCCAGCAGTTCACAAAGACTAGCGGGAGGAACCTACAATGAGCAGTTCTTC. This encodes CASSSQRLAGGTYNEQFF.

The chain links TRBV4-1 to TRBJ2-1; possibly TRBD1 for D (6 bases). This CDR3 comprises 15 residues. V lost 4 bases and J lost 8, with 18 bases in between. The germline V gene encodes CDR1 MGHRA and CDR2 YSYEKL. The CDR3 DNA reads TGCGCCAGCAGCCCACAGGGAACGCACGTCGATGAGCAGTTCTTC. Protein sequence: CASSPQGTHVDEQFF.

This clone was seen once. This rearrangement joins TRBV12-5 to TRBJ1-1; 7 bases are a match to TRBD1. CDR1 is LGHNT and CDR2 is FRNRAP in the germline V gene. CDR3 size: 12 residues. Trimming removed 6 bases from V and 7 bases from J; junction bases left unmatched: 5. The DNA for the CDR3 is TGTGCTAGTGGGGGGGGACAGAATGAAGCTTTCTTT. Encoded protein: CASGGGQNEAFF.

The rearrangement joins TRBV27 to TRBJ2-7, with D possibly being TRBD1 (6 bases). V lost 4 bases, J lost 4 bases, and 23 bases lay in between. The CDR3 is 17 amino acids. Germline CDR1 MNHEY, CDR2 SMNVEV (reference sequence). Here the CDR3 reads CASSSPLSADRGYEQYF. The CDR3, as DNA: TGTGCCAGCAGTTCCCCCCTATCCGCGGACAGAGGGTACGAGCAGTACTTC.

The chain uses TRBV2 and TRBJ1-4, with 7 bases aligning to TRBD1. The CDR3 is 14 amino acids. Germline CDR1 is SNHLY and CDR2 is FYNNEI. The V and J ends lost 6 bases and 1 base, in that order; junction bases with no gene match: 2. CDR3 nucleotide sequence: TGTGCCAGCAGACAGGGGTTAACTAATGAAAAACTGTTTTTT. Its protein product is CASRQGLTNEKLFF.

About this clone itself: One end of the junction does not line up with germline, which may come from a read error. This chain links TRBV28 with TRBJ1-2; no definite D call. The germline V gene encodes CDR1 MDHEN and CDR2 SYDVKM. This CDR3 is built from 12 residues. The CDR3 loop is CASSPANYGYTF. In nucleotides, the CDR3 is TGTGCCAGCAGTCCCGCTAATTATGGCTACACCTTC.

The chain uses TRBV4-2 and TRBJ2-6; D call uncertain. The CDR3 loop spans 16 amino acids. V lost 0 bases, J lost 0 bases, and 6 bases lay in between. Looked up from germline, CDR1 is LGHNA and CDR2 is YNFKEQ. CDR3 nucleotides: TGTGCCAGCAGCCAAGATACAGCCTCTGGGGCCAACGTCCTGACTTTC. Translation: CASSQDTASGANVLTF.

The V gene is TRBV5-6, the J gene TRBJ1-2, with D unresolved. V dropped 1 base and J dropped 0 bases, with 7 bases sitting between them. Germline loops: CDR1 SGHDT, CDR2 YYEEEE. The CDR3 extends over 14 amino acids. The CDR3 nucleotides read TGTGCCAGCAGCTTGTCCGCAGCTAACTATGGCTACACCTTC. Encoded protein: CASSLSAANYGYTF. Looking up the rest from reference TRBV5-6 and TRBJ1-2 gives the full variable domain: DAGVTQSPTHLIKTRGQQVTLRCSPKSGHDTVSWYQQALGQGPQFIFQYYEEEERQRGNFPDRFSGHQFPNYSSELNVNALLLGDSALYLCASSLSAANYGYTFGSGTRLTVV.

This chain joins TRBV6-5 and TRBJ1-3, with D uncertain. V lost 9 bases and J lost 4, with 16 bases in between. This CDR3 has 14 residues. From germline, CDR1 is MNHEY and CDR2 SVGAGI. CDR3 amino acids: CASSRESTGNTIYF. CDR3 coding DNA: TGTGCCAGTTCGCGGGAAAGTACCGGAAACACCATATATTTT.

This clone was counted between two and nine times. The chain recombines TRBV27 with TRBJ2-7; TRBD2 matches at 11 bases. Trimming took 5 bases from V and 3 from J; bases not matched to a gene: 3. Germline CDR1 reads MNHEY; CDR2 reads SMNVEV (reference sequence). This CDR3 has 14 amino acids. Here the CDR3 DNA reads TGTGCCAGCAGTATAGGGACTAGCGGCTACGAGCAGTACTTC. Translated: CASSIGTSGYEQYF.

This chain uses TRBV2 with TRBJ2-7, with 7 bases identical to TRBD2. In germline, CDR1 is SNHLY, CDR2 FYNNEI. The CDR3 loop spans 15 amino acids. With 6 bases clipped from V and 6 bases from J, the junction kept 14 bases outside the gene matches. The CDR3 DNA is TGTGCCAGCAGCCCAAGGACTAGTTCGTTAGGCGAGCAGTACTTC. Its translation: CASSPRTSSLGEQYF.

CDR3: CASSPPDRYNEQFF. DNA of the CDR3: TGTGCCAGCAGCCCCCCGGACAGATACAATGAGCAGTTCTTC. The V and J genes are TRBV13 and TRBJ2-1; tentatively, D is TRBD1 (6 bases). Germline CDR1 reads PRHDT; CDR2 reads FYEKMQ (reference sequence). Trimming left V 5 bases short and J 4 bases short, with 12 bases between. The length of the CDR3 is 14 residues. Filled out from reference TRBV13 and TRBJ2-1, the complete variable domain reads AAGVIQSPRHLIKEKRETATLKCYPIPRHDTVYWYQQGPGQDPQFLISFYEKMQSDKGSIPDRFSAQQFSDYHSELNMSSLELGDSALYFCASSPPDRYNEQFFGPGTRLTVL.

This clone appeared once. The CDR3 coding sequence is TGTGCCACCAGCAGAGAGCTAGCGGGGAACACAGATACGCAGTATTTT. Translation gives CATSRELAGNTDTQYF. The rearrangement uses TRBV15 and TRBJ2-3; TRBD2 matches at 9 bases. CDR3 length: 16 amino acids. Germline CDR1 is LNHNV and CDR2 is YYDKDF (reference sequence). J lost 2 bases, V lost 0 bases, and 3 bases had no gene match.

The rearrangement links TRBV5-5 to TRBJ1-2; D not certain. The germline gives CDR1 SGHKS, CDR2 YYEKEE (reference sequence). Trimming left V 3 bases short and J 4 bases short, with 10 bases between. The CDR3 extends over 13 amino acids. CDR3 DNA sequence: TGTGCCAGCAGCTCACGTATACTCTATGGCTACACCTTC. It codes for CASSSRILYGYTF.

The rearrangement joins TRBV2 to TRBJ2-7; TRBD1 aligns across 9 bases. The V gene's germline CDR1 is SNHLY and CDR2 FYNNEI. The CDR3 length is 15 residues. The junction had 7 bases not matched to a gene; V was cut back by 5 bases and J by 2 bases. DNA of the CDR3: TGTGCCAGCAGTACAGGGGGCGCCTTACCCTACGAGCAGTACTTC. Its translation: CASSTGGALPYEQYF.

The chain uses TRBV18 and TRBJ2-1; 12 bases are shared with TRBD2. The CDR3 is made up of 15 amino acids. Germline V gene sequence: CDR1 KGHSH, CDR2 LQKENI. V dropped 6 bases and J dropped 3; count of bases not matched to a gene: 3. CDR3 sequence (DNA): TGTGCCAGCTCCTCGACTAGCGGGAGCTACAATGAGCAGTTCTTC. Residues: CASSSTSGSYNEQFF.

The chain couples TRBV6-6 to TRBJ2-2, with TRBD1 matching over 7 bases. V lost 2 bases to trimming and J lost 3 bases; unmatched junction nucleotides: 6. This CDR3 contains 16 residues. Germline CDR1 and CDR2: MNHNY and SVGAGI (reference sequence). The CDR3 loop reads CASSYTGQAYTGELFF. The CDR3 nucleotides read TGTGCCAGCAGTTACACCGGACAGGCGTACACCGGGGAGCTGTTTTTT.

Only a few counts were recorded for this clone. The rearrangement links TRBV4-1 to TRBJ1-5; D possibly corresponds to TRBD1 (5 bases). The V and J ends lost 0 bases and 4 bases respectively, with 13 bases between them. The CDR3 extends over 16 amino acids. CDR1 is MGHRA and CDR2 is YSYEKL in the germline V gene. The CDR3 coding sequence is TGCGCCAGCAGCCAAGATCCCAGGGTCGCTAATCAGCCCCAGCATTTT. Translated, it gives CASSQDPRVANQPQHF.

The chain recombines TRBV13 with TRBJ2-7; D unclear. Germline V gene data show CDR1 as PRHDT and CDR2 as FYEKMQ (reference sequence). The V end was cut by 2 bases, the J end by 3 bases, with 2 bases between. The CDR3 extends over 11 amino acids. The CDR3 DNA reads TGTGCCAGCAGCTTATACTACGAGCAGTACTTC. Translation gives CASSLYYEQYF.

The CDR3 coding sequence is TGTGCCAGCAGTTTACGGGGGAACTCTGGAAACACCATATATTTT. Translated: CASSLRGNSGNTIYF. The V and J genes are TRBV27 and TRBJ1-3, with D possibly being TRBD1 (5 bases). The CDR3 is 15 residues long. Germline V lookup: CDR1 MNHEY, CDR2 SMNVEV (reference sequence). Trimming took 2 bases from V and 0 from J, leaving 8 bases between them.

This chain joins TRBV4-1 and TRBJ2-7; D gene ambiguous. Trimming left V 1 base short and J 2 bases short, with 9 bases between. The CDR3 spans 14 residues. Germline CDR1 MGHRA, CDR2 YSYEKL. The chain's CDR3 is CASSQVYRTYEQYF. CDR3 coding DNA: TGCGCCAGCAGCCAAGTGTACAGAACCTACGAGCAGTACTTC.

This clone was counted once. This chain connects TRBV7-8 to TRBJ1-2; 8 nucleotides line up with TRBD1. With 4 bases clipped from V and 1 base from J, the junction kept 8 bases outside the gene matches. This CDR3 is built from 16 residues. Germline lookup yields CDR1 SGHVS and CDR2 FQNEAQ. DNA for the CDR3: TGTGCCAGCAGCTCAAGGGGGACAGGAGTTAACTATGGCTACACCTTC. Protein product: CASSSRGTGVNYGYTF. Variable domain in full (rest from reference TRBV7-8 and TRBJ1-2): GAGVSQSPRYKVAKRGQDVALRCDPISGHVSLFWYQQALGQGPEFLTYFQNEAQLDKSGLPSDRFFAERPEGSVSTLKIQRTQQEDSAVYLCASSSRGTGVNYGYTFGSGTRLTVV.

The chain carries TRBV11-3 and TRBJ1-1; 11 bases are a match to TRBD1. After removal of 3 bases from V and 0 bases from J, the junction contained 3 bases not matched to a gene. The CDR3 loop spans 16 amino acids. Germline V gene data show CDR1 as SGHNT and CDR2 as YENEEA. This CDR3 reads CASSLDRGLLNTEAFF. CDR3 sequence (DNA): TGTGCCAGCAGCTTGGACAGGGGGCTGCTGAACACTGAAGCTTTCTTT.

The genes are TRBV19 and TRBJ1-1, with D possibly TRBD1 on 5 matching bases. The CDR3 is 14 amino acids. Trimming took off 3 bases at V and 4 bases at J, with 12 bases between the two ends. Germline values: CDR1 LNHDA, CDR2 SQIVND (reference sequence). The CDR3 bases are TGTGCCAGTAGTATCGGTTGGGGCGGCACTGAAGCTTTCTTT. This gives the protein CASSIGWGGTEAFF.

This clone was counted a single time. This chain uses TRBV4-2 with TRBJ2-3; a weak D match, TRBD2 (6 bases). Germline-derived CDR1 and CDR2 are LGHNA and YNFKEQ. The length of the CDR3 is 16 residues. Between the trimmed V and J ends, which lost 0 bases and 4 bases, there was a span of 14 bases. The CDR3 loop is CASSQESMEGADTQYF. DNA for the CDR3: TGTGCCAGCAGCCAAGAGTCAATGGAGGGCGCAGATACGCAGTATTTT.